This TCR beta chain stems from a study of CD8 T cells in ankylosing spondylitis. Study-wide results and caveats: A motif in TCR beta, a set of several highly homologous variants, appeared characteristic of ankylosing spondylitis blood.

For this clonotype: Its antigen is not known.

TCRdb analysed the 5' RACE reads with MiXCR anew, one entry per CDR3 protein. The repertoire consists of fewer than 650,000 distinct CDR3 sequences, with roughly 12% occurring once and the leading ten covering 6.8%. Germline V gene data show CDR1 as SGDLS and CDR2 as YYNGEE. The CDR3 loop spans 12 amino acids. V lost 2 bases and J lost 10, with 10 bases in between. V is TRBV9 and J is TRBJ2-1; D gene uncertain. The sequence came from a male donor with ankylosing spondylitis. The sample comprised blood, either unsorted or a sorted T cell fraction (not recorded which). The CDR3 nucleotides are TGTGCCAGCAGCGTGCAGGTGGAGGAGCAGTTCTTC. Amino acids: CASSVQVEEQFF.